This T cell receptor beta chain was observed in a study of blood T cell repertoires in COVID-19. Turning to the study itself: The samples span acute and convalescent COVID-19 from the United States, Italy and Spain. The analysed material was cDNA or gDNA that came from T cells, B-cell-depleted T cells, or PBMCs.

Original processing notes: The authors estimated nucleated cell counts from reference gene primer amplification. Data came from immunoSEQ multiplex PCR; TCRdb stores just in-frame clones and leaves some out. V and J calls and clone size are copied from that table; D and trimming were computed from the DNA. The sample holds some 160,000 clones, more than 70% seen once. Trimming stripped 1 base from V and 9 bases from J, with 16 bases between. The germline CDR1 and CDR2 sequences are SGHTA and FQGNSA. The CDR3 is 15 residues long. This clonotype was obtained from a woman aged 70-85 years who had recovered from COVID-19. The V and J genes are TRBV7-2 and TRBJ2-1; a possible D gene is TRBD1 (5 bases). The material sequenced was peripheral blood. CDR3 residues: CASSLDRTSTLEQFF. The CDR3, as DNA: TGTGCCAGCAGCTTAGACAGGACCAGCACCCTTGAGCAGTTCTTC.